These T cell receptor beta chains were read from a single sample in a study of blood T cell repertoires in COVID-19. Generated by immunoSEQ multiplex PCR, the TCRdb table keeps only in-frame clones and is missing some. The sample has about 40,000 clones; roughly 90% are singletons. Sequencing used peripheral blood. These receptors were collected from a human donor in a cohort sampled during active COVID-19. Each CDR3 is given with its conserved first and last residue. D genes are given only for firm matches. The size of a clone is reported for some rows only, either as once, few or many, or as a class for expanded clones.

TRBJ2-1 . TRBV4-2 TRBD2 17 CASSQETSASSYNEQFF TGTGCCAGCAGCCAAGAGACTAGCGCGAGCTCCTACAATGAGCAGTTCTTC
TRBJ2-3 . TRBV10-1 TRBD1 15 CASTADRGETDTQYF TGCGCCAGCACCGCCGACAGGGGTGAGACAGATACGCAGTATTTT
TRBJ1-1 . TRBV18 . 14 CASSLKDRNTEAFF TGTGCCAGCTCCCTCAAAGACAGGAACACTGAAGCTTTCTTT
TRBJ2-7 . TRBV7-2 . 15 CASSSRGGWAVEQYF TGTGCCAGCAGCTCCCGAGGGGGTTGGGCGGTCGAGCAGTACTTC
TRBJ1-2 . TRBV3-1/TRBV3-2 TRBD1 15 CASSSTYRGNYGYTF TGTGCCAGCAGTTCAACCTACAGGGGAAACTATGGCTACACCTTC
TRBJ2-7 . TRBV12-3/TRBV12-4 . 11 CASSSYDEQYF TGTGCCAGCAGTTCGTATGACGAGCAGTACTTC
TRBJ2-7 . TRBV2 . 16 CASSEGWSGSSYEQYF TGTGCCAGCAGCGAAGGGTGGTCGGGGAGCTCCTACGAGCAGTACTTC
TRBJ1-2 . TRBV19 . 12 CASSRTTDGYTF TGTGCCAGTAGTCGGACAACAGATGGCTACACCTTC
TRBJ1-2 once TRBV6-2/TRBV6-3 TRBD1 15 CASSDLRTGGAGYTF TGTGCCAGCAGTGATCTTCGGACAGGGGGCGCCGGCTACACCTTC
TRBJ1-2 . TRBV11-2 TRBD1 16 CASSLVTGEGPYGYTF TGTGCCAGCAGCTTAGTGACAGGGGAGGGACCCTATGGCTACACCTTC
TRBJ1-5 once TRBV7-2 . 17 CASSLTFTGGGNQPQHF TGTGCCAGCAGCTTAACCTTCACGGGGGGGGGCAATCAGCCCCAGCATTTT
TRBJ2-7 once TRBV27 . 12 CASGAGWYEQYF TGTGCCAGTGGGGCTGGTTGGTACGAGCAGTACTTC
TRBJ2-7 . TRBV19 TRBD1 13 CASSKSDRDEQYF TGTGCCAGTAGTAAATCCGACAGGGACGAGCAGTACTTC
TRBJ2-7 . TRBV11-3 . 14 CASSSTENSYEQYF TGTGCCAGCAGCTCTACCGAAAACTCCTACGAGCAGTACTTC
TRBJ1-2 . TRBV5-5 TRBD1 15 CASSFGQGLNYGYTF TGTGCCAGCAGCTTTGGACAGGGCCTTAACTATGGCTACACCTTC
TRBJ1-2 few TRBV19 TRBD1 17 CASTTYGTGGYLGGYTF TGTGCCAGTACCACGTACGGGACAGGGGGCTACTTAGGAGGCTACACCTTC
TRBJ1-4 . TRBV4-3 . 15 CASSQGIWANEKLFF TGCGCCAGCAGCCAAGGGATCTGGGCCAATGAAAAACTGTTTTTT
TRBJ1-2 once TRBV5-1 TRBD1 13 CASSSQGADGYTF TGCGCCAGCAGCTCCCAGGGGGCGGATGGCTACACCTTC
TRBJ2-7 . TRBV6-5 TRBD1 15 CASSSAGTGGYEQYF TGTGCCAGCAGCTCCGCGGGGACAGGGGGTTACGAGCAGTACTTC
TRBJ1-1 . TRBV6-2/TRBV6-3 . 14 CASSTDILNTEAFF TGTGCCAGCAGTACGGACATCCTGAACACTGAAGCTTTCTTT
TRBJ1-2 . TRBV5-4 . 17 CASSRGLGVGSNYGYTF TGTGCCAGCAGCAGGGGACTGGGAGTTGGAAGTAACTATGGCTACACCTTC
TRBJ1-3 . TRBV6-5 TRBD1 15 CASRRDRGPGNTIYF TGTGCCAGCAGGCGGGACAGGGGGCCCGGAAACACCATATATTTT
TRBJ1-2 . TRBV6-6 TRBD1 14 CASSYDRGYYGYTF TGTGCCAGCAGTTATGACAGGGGATACTATGGCTACACCTTC
TRBJ1-2 . TRBV4-3 TRBD1 18 CASSQVGTGVPYGYGYTF TGCGCCAGCAGCCAAGTTGGGACAGGGGTCCCATACGGCTATGGCTACACCTTC
TRBJ2-7 . TRBV5-1 . 15 CASSFRIQGAYEQYF TGCGCCAGCAGCTTCCGGATCCAAGGGGCTTACGAGCAGTACTTC
TRBJ2-7 . TRBV18 . 11 CASSPGYEQYF TGTGCCAGCTCACCCGGGTACGAGCAGTACTTC
TRBJ1-1 . TRBV19 TRBD1 14 CASSAGQGNTEAFF TGTGCCAGTAGTGCTGGACAGGGGAACACTGAAGCTTTCTTT
TRBJ1-1 . TRBV6-2/TRBV6-3 TRBD1 14 CASSSQGANTEAFF TGTGCCAGCAGTTCACAGGGGGCGAACACTGAAGCTTTCTTT
TRBJ2-7 . TRBV11-2 . 14 CASSFAGISYEQYF TGTGCCAGCAGCTTCGCAGGGATCTCCTACGAGCAGTACTTC
TRBJ1-2 . TRBV6-5 TRBD1 15 CASSYRNRGFYGYTF TGTGCCAGCAGTTACAGGAACAGGGGCTTCTATGGCTACACCTTC
TRBJ2-5 . TRBV28 . 11 CASRTQETQYF TGTGCCAGCAGAACACAAGAGACCCAGTACTTC
TRBJ2-7 . TRBV6-6 TRBD2 13 CASVGGVSYEQYF TGTGCCAGTGTGGGGGGGGTCTCCTACGAGCAGTACTTC
TRBJ1-2 . TRBV19 TRBD1 16 CASRPGTGQANYGYTF TGTGCCAGTAGACCCGGGACAGGTCAAGCTAACTATGGCTACACCTTC
TRBJ2-7 . TRBV9 . 14 CASSVATGGYEQYF TGTGCCAGCAGCGTAGCTACGGGTGGGTACGAGCAGTACTTC
TRBJ2-7 . TRBV7-2 TRBD2 14 CASRRPRGVGEQYF TGTGCCAGCAGAAGGCCCCGGGGGGTGGGGGAGCAGTACTTC
TRBJ2-5 . TRBV5-4 TRBD2 19 CASSPRPGTSGGTQETQYF TGTGCCAGCAGCCCCAGACCCGGGACTAGCGGGGGGACCCAAGAGACCCAGTACTTC
TRBJ2-7 . TRBV1 . 18 CTSSHCTRDWLKTYEQYF TGCACCAGCAGCCACTGTACCCGGGACTGGCTAAAGACCTACGAGCAGTACTTC
TRBJ2-7 . TRBV3-1/TRBV3-2 TRBD2 15 CASSSGGYSLYEQYF TGTGCCAGCAGCTCCGGGGGGTACTCCCTCTACGAGCAGTACTTC
TRBJ2-7 once TRBV5-6 TRBD1 14 CASSPPGQTYEQYF TGTGCCAGCAGCCCTCCGGGACAGACCTACGAGCAGTACTTC
TRBJ1-3 . TRBV18 . 14 CASSQGEGGNTIYF TGTGCCAGCTCACAGGGGGAAGGAGGAAACACCATATATTTT
TRBJ2-7 . TRBV11-3 TRBD1 15 CASSSTGTGTHEQYF TGTGCCAGCAGCTCCACCGGGACAGGGACCCACGAGCAGTACTTC
TRBJ1-5 few TRBV7-9 TRBD1 14 CASSLGTESQPQHF TGTGCCAGCAGCTTGGGGACAGAAAGTCAGCCCCAGCATTTT
TRBJ2-6 . TRBV19 . 15 CASSIAGSGANVLTF TGTGCCAGTAGTATAGCAGGCTCTGGGGCCAACGTCCTGACTTTC
TRBJ1-4 . TRBV5-1 . 14 CASSSGGGVEKLFF TGCGCCAGCAGCTCCGGCGGGGGGGTCGAAAAACTGTTTTTT
TRBJ2-4 . TRBV24-1 . 13 CATSVSGKNIQYF TGTGCCACCAGTGTTTCAGGCAAAAACATTCAGTACTTC
TRBJ1-5 . TRBV7-9 TRBD1 17 CASSSDRMIDNNQPQHF TGTGCCAGCAGCTCGGACAGGATGATTGATAACAATCAGCCCCAGCATTTT
TRBJ1-1 . TRBV7-8 . 13 CASSPQMNTEAFF TGTGCCAGCAGCCCACAGATGAACACTGAAGCTTTCTTT
TRBJ2-7 . TRBV9 TRBD2 15 CASSVEGASGGTQYF TGTGCCAGCAGCGTAGAAGGGGCTAGCGGGGGGACGCAGTACTTC
TRBJ1-2 . TRBV19 . 15 CASSIEARARYGYTF TGTGCCAGTAGTATAGAGGCCAGGGCCAGGTATGGCTACACCTTC
TRBJ2-7 . TRBV2 . 14 CASSVYGLPNEQYF TGTGCCAGCAGTGTCTATGGACTTCCAAACGAGCAGTACTTC
TRBJ2-7 . TRBV13 TRBD1 14 CASSFGTGAYEQYF TGTGCCAGCAGCTTCGGGACAGGGGCCTACGAGCAGTACTTC
TRBJ1-3 . TRBV6-6 TRBD1 19 CASSPGTGVHSGAGNTIYF TGTGCCAGCAGTCCAGGGACAGGGGTCCATAGCGGCGCTGGAAACACCATATATTTT
TRBJ2-7 few TRBV29-1 . 12 CSVLESSYEQYF TGCAGCGTATTAGAGAGCTCCTACGAGCAGTACTTC
TRBJ1-2 . TRBV12-3/TRBV12-4 TRBD1 13 CASRTTGYYGYTF TGTGCCAGCAGGACGACAGGGTACTATGGCTACACCTTC
TRBJ2-2 . TRBV5-1 . 15 CASSLEPINGGELFF TGCGCCAGCAGCTTGGAGCCGATCAACGGCGGGGAGCTGTTTTTT
TRBJ1-6 . TRBV6-1 . 12 CASSDRYSPLHF TGTGCCAGCAGTGACAGGTATTCACCCCTCCACTTT
TRBJ2-5 once TRBV7-2 . 14 CASSLNSGRETQYF TGTGCCAGCAGCCTGAACTCGGGGAGAGAGACCCAGTACTTC
TRBJ1-5 . TRBV3-1/TRBV3-2 . 14 CASSQGAGNQPQHF TGTGCCAGCAGCCAGGGGGCAGGCAATCAGCCCCAGCATTTT
TRBJ2-7 few TRBV11-2 . 15 CASSFDSLPNYEQYF TGTGCCAGCAGTTTTGATAGCTTACCCAACTACGAGCAGTACTTC